The sequence of this T cell receptor beta chain was determined in a study of early T cells in non-severe SARS-CoV-2 infection. The overall study: Bulk RNA from unsorted whole blood was sequenced; chains were unpaired. Regarding the study as a whole: The VDJdb matching leaned toward anti-spike CD8 responses and overlooked private and CD4 specificities.

CDR1 and CDR2 (germline): SGHNT, YENEEA. This CDR3 is built from 18 residues. Trimming cost V 6 bases and J 1 base; bases outside gene matches: 18. This clonotype was observed a handful of times. Its antigen remains unknown. The library protocol tagged individual cDNA molecules with unique molecular identifiers. TCRdb reanalysed the 5' RACE reads using MiXCR and keeps one entry per CDR3 protein. The sample carries about 59,000 distinct CDR3 sequences, less than 15% recorded once. This sequence joins TRBV11-3 and TRBJ2-7, with 7 nucleotides matching TRBD1. The sequences come from whole blood, collected at baseline. The sequence derives from an adult who was a healthcare worker with PCR-confirmed SARS-CoV-2 infection or an uninfected control (not recorded which). CDR3 nucleotides: TGTGCCAGCAGTTATAGACAGGGCCTTTCTTCAAAGTCCTACGAGCAGTACTTC. Translating gives CASSYRQGLSSKSYEQYF.